This T cell receptor (beta chain) was sequenced during a study of blood T cell repertoires in COVID-19. Study at large: Sites in the United States, Italy and Spain provided acute and convalescent COVID-19 samples.

The CDR3 sequence is 16 residues long. V dropped 4 bases and J dropped 6 bases, with 17 bases sitting between them. Germline CDR1 KGHDR, CDR2 SFDVKD. TCRdb's copy holds only in-frame clones and misses some; the assay was immunoSEQ multiplex PCR. The sample carries 150,000 to 200,000 clones, more than 75% recorded once. This receptor was obtained from a human donor in a cohort sampled during active COVID-19. Sequenced input: peripheral blood. The chain joins TRBV24-1 to TRBJ2-2; possible D gene TRBD1, 6 bases. The CDR3 bases are TGTGCCACCAGTGACCCCACCCAGGGGCAAGCCGGGGAGCTGTTTTTT. This encodes CATSDPTQGQAGELFF.